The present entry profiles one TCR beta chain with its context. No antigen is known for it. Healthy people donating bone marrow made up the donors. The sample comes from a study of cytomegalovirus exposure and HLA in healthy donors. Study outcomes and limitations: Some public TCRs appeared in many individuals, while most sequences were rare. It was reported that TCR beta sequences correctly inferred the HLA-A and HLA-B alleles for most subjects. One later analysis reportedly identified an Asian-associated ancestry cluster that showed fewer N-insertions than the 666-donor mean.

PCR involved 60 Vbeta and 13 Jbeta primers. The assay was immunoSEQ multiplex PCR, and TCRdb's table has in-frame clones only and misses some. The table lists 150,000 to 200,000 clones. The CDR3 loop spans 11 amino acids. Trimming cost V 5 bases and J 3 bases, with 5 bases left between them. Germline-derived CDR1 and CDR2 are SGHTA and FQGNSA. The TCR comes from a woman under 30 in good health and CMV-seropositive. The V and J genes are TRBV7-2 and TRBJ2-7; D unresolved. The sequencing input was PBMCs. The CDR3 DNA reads TGTGCCAGCAGCCTGTACTACGAGCAGTACTTC. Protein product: CASSLYYEQYF.